This T cell receptor (beta chain) was identified during a study of cytomegalovirus exposure and HLA in healthy donors. Across the whole study: HLA-typed donors were the source of approximately 85 million unique TCRs, which an early data release held. Study outcomes and limitations: Within a later analysis, the majority of CMV-associated TCR beta chains appeared HLA-restricted.

Remarks on this clone: Antigen specificity is unknown.

A multiplex PCR was run with 60 Vbeta primers and 13 Jbeta primers. TCRdb's table, derived via immunoSEQ multiplex PCR, lists solely in-frame clones and lacks some. Counted here are around 140,000 clones, 82% occurring once; the ten biggest clones make up approximately 2.3%. Germline lookup yields CDR1 LNHDA and CDR2 SQIVND (reference sequence). The CDR3 loop spans 14 amino acids. J lost 4 bases, V lost 9 bases, and 8 bases had no gene match. Sequences were obtained from PBMCs. The rearrangement uses TRBV19 and TRBJ2-5, with 10 nucleotides matching TRBD2. The receptor's source is a male donor in good health and CMV-seronegative. The chain's CDR3 is CASASGRFAETQYF. The CDR3 DNA reads TGTGCCAGCGCTAGCGGGAGATTTGCAGAGACCCAGTACTTC.